One sample yielded the 32 T cell receptor beta chains listed below, sequenced in a study of shared clonotypes between healthy human individuals. TCRdb's table, derived via immunoSEQ multiplex PCR, lists solely in-frame clones and lacks some. Of over a million clones listed, more than 65% are singletons. What was sequenced was memory CD4+ T cells sorted from blood. The subset denotes: CD45RA-negative fraction. Source of these receptors: a man aged 18 to 30 in good health.

This rearrangement joins TRBV15 to TRBJ1-2, with D possibly being TRBD1 (5 bases). There are 14 residues in the CDR3. The germline gives CDR1 LNHNV, CDR2 YYDKDF (reference sequence). Trimming shortened V by 4 bases and J by 1 base, and 10 bases separated the two germline ends. The DNA for the CDR3 is TGTGCCACCAGCAATGGACATTTTAACTATGGCTACACCTTC. Its translation: CATSNGHFNYGYTF.

This clone was seen only a few times. The rearrangement links TRBV5-1 to TRBJ2-1; the match to TRBD2 covers 8 bases. The CDR3 loop spans 17 amino acids. The V gene end was trimmed by 2 bases and the J gene end by 4 bases; junction bases not matched to a gene: 11. Germline CDR1 and CDR2: SGHRS and YFSETQ. CDR3 coding DNA: TGCGCCAGCAGCTTCTCGACCGGGACTAGGGGATACAATGAGCAGTTCTTC. The encoded protein is CASSFSTGTRGYNEQFF.

The chain has TRBV5-1 and TRBJ2-7; D may be TRBD1 (6 bases). The ends were cut back, 6 bases at V and 5 bases at J, with 15 bases in the middle. The CDR3 runs to 13 residues. In germline, CDR1 is SGHRS, CDR2 YFSETQ. This CDR3 reads CASNQAGADEQYF. The CDR3 region has the DNA TGCGCCAGCAACCAGGCAGGGGCGGACGAGCAGTACTTC.

The chain carries TRBV5-1 and TRBJ2-1; TRBD1 matches at 7 bases. The CDR3 consists of 16 residues. CDR1 SGHRS and CDR2 YFSETQ come from the germline V gene. V lost 4 bases to trimming and J lost 10 bases; unmatched junction nucleotides: 17. The CDR3 nucleotides read TGCGCCAGCAGCGCCCGAGGGGGCGGCGCCATGAACGAGCAGTTCTTC. This codes for CASSARGGGAMNEQFF.

The table lists this clone with many counts. The chain recombines TRBV4-1 with TRBJ1-5; D is uncertain. CDR1 is MGHRA and CDR2 is YSYEKL in the germline V gene. The CDR3 extends over 12 amino acids. Trimming left V 5 bases short and J 5 bases short, with 7 bases between. CDR3 coding DNA: TGCGCCAGCAGCGATTTTGATCAGCCCCAGCATTTT. Protein product: CASSDFDQPQHF.

The DNA for the CDR3 is TGTGCCAGCAGCTTGGCGGGACTAGCGGGAGAAGAGACCCAGTACTTC. It translates to CASSLAGLAGEETQYF. The rearrangement links TRBV13 to TRBJ2-5; 14 bases align to TRBD2. Trimming at V came to 3 bases and at J to 3 bases, leaving 3 bases not matched to a gene. The CDR3 covers 16 residues. Germline lookup yields CDR1 PRHDT and CDR2 FYEKMQ (reference sequence).

This clone showed up just a few times. This chain joins TRBV7-9 and TRBJ1-2, with unresolved D. This CDR3 comprises 14 residues. V was pared by 3 bases and J by 8 bases, with 16 bases between. Germline CDR1 and CDR2: SEHNR and FQNEAQ (reference sequence). CDR3 amino acids: CASSLSNQKPGYTF. The CDR3 DNA sequence: TGTGCCAGCAGCTTGAGTAATCAGAAACCCGGCTACACCTTC.

The chain is built from TRBV28 and TRBJ1-3; D not resolved. Germline-derived CDR1 and CDR2 are MDHEN and SYDVKM. This CDR3 has 12 amino acids. Trimming removed 3 bases at V and 9 bases at J, with 9 bases between. The CDR3 bases are TGTGCCAGCAGTTTGTTTGGTAGCACCATATATTTT. This codes for CASSLFGSTIYF.

V is TRBV7-6 and J is TRBJ1-5; 7 bases match TRBD1. Germline loops: CDR1 SGHVS, CDR2 FNYEAQ. V dropped 3 bases and J dropped 3; count of bases not matched to a gene: 2. This CDR3 spans 14 amino acids. CDR3 region: CASSFDRDNQPQHF. The DNA of the CDR3 is TGTGCCAGCAGCTTTGACAGGGACAATCAGCCCCAGCATTTT.

The gene calls are TRBV15 and TRBJ2-1; 8 positions match TRBD2. This CDR3 has 15 residues. V was clipped by 2 bases and J by 6 bases; unmatched bases: 6. Germline V gene sequence: CDR1 LNHNV, CDR2 YYDKDF (reference sequence). CDR3 sequence: CATSRPGLGGNEQFF. The CDR3 region has the DNA TGTGCCACCAGCAGACCGGGACTAGGGGGCAATGAGCAGTTCTTC.

A single count supports this clone. For the CDR3, the DNA is TGTGCCAGTAGTTCCCAGACTAGCGGGAGTCGGGATGAGCAGTTCTTC. As protein: CASSSQTSGSRDEQFF. This chain connects TRBV19 to TRBJ2-1; 12 positions agree with TRBD2. The trim removed 5 bases at V and 8 bases at J, leaving 10 bases unmatched. CDR3 length: 16 residues. CDR1 and CDR2 (germline): LNHDA, SQIVND (reference sequence). Combining the CDR3 with reference TRBV19 and TRBJ2-1 gives the whole variable domain DGGITQSPKYLFRKEGQNVTLSCEQNLNHDAMYWYRQDPGQGLRLIYYSQIVNDFQKGDIAEGYSVSREKKESFPLTVTSAQKNPTAFYLCASSSQTSGSRDEQFFGPGTRLTVL.

The chain employs TRBV11-2 and TRBJ2-7; 10 nucleotides line up with TRBD2. Germline CDR1 and CDR2: SGHAT and FQNNGV. V lost 5 bases to trimming and J lost 6 bases; unmatched junction nucleotides: 7. The CDR3 sequence is 14 residues long. The CDR3, as DNA: TGTGCCAGCAGCACGCCGGGACTAGCGATCGAGCAGTACTTC. Translating it yields CASSTPGLAIEQYF.

The count of this clone is one. The chain uses TRBV6-6 and TRBJ1-2; no firm D call. V was shortened by 2 bases and J by 7 bases, with 11 bases between the two germline ends. The CDR3 length is 13 residues. Per the germline V gene, CDR1 is MNHNY and CDR2 is SVGAGI (reference sequence). CDR3 bases: TGTGCCAGCAGTTACGAGGACCTGGGTGGCTACACCTTC. Protein: CASSYEDLGGYTF.

This clone was seen a single time. The CDR3 region has the DNA TGTGCCAGCAGCGCTTCAACGGGGGGTAACTATGGCTACACCTTC. This encodes CASSASTGGNYGYTF. The chain links TRBV9 to TRBJ1-2, with TRBD1 as a possible D gene (5 bases). Germline V CDR1 and CDR2: SGDLS, YYNGEE. The V end lost 3 bases, the J end lost 1 base, and 13 bases lay between the germline ends. The CDR3 runs 15 residues. Variable domain in full (rest from reference TRBV9 and TRBJ1-2): DSGVTQTPKHLITATGQRVTLRCSPRSGDLSVYWYQQSLDQGLQFLIQYYNGEERAKGNILERFSAQQFPDLHSELNLSSLELGDSALYFCASSASTGGNYGYTFGSGTRLTVV.

This clone has a handful of counts. Distinct nucleotide sequences in the sample also encode this CDR3. The chain recombines TRBV4-3 with TRBJ2-3; possible D gene TRBD2, 6 bases. V was clipped by 0 bases and J by 9 bases, with 7 bases between them. The germline V gene has CDR1 LGHNA and CDR2 YSLEER. The CDR3 has 12 amino acids. The CDR3 region has the DNA TGCGCCAGCAGCCAAGATAGCGGCACGCAGTATTTT. This translates into CASSQDSGTQYF.

The chain has TRBV5-5 and TRBJ1-2; the D gene is possibly TRBD1 (6 bases). Germline V CDR1 and CDR2: SGHKS, YYEKEE (reference sequence). Trimming pared 3 bases from V and 6 bases from J, leaving 12 bases between. CDR3 length equals 13 residues. CDR3 in amino acids: CASSSAQGNGYTF. The CDR3 DNA sequence: TGTGCCAGCAGCTCAGCACAGGGAAATGGCTACACCTTC. The variable domain in full, with the rest retrieved from reference TRBV5-5 and TRBJ1-2, is DAGVTQSPTHLIKTRGQQVTLRCSPISGHKSVSWYQQVLGQGPQFIFQYYEKEERGRGNFPDRFSARQFPNYSSELNVNALLLGDSALYLCASSSAQGNGYTFGSGTRLTVV.

On this clone itself: Other DNA sequences of this sample code for an identical CDR3. The CDR3 region has the DNA TGTGCCAGCAGCTTAGACCGTGGCACAGATACGCAGTATTTT. This translates into CASSLDRGTDTQYF. J is TRBJ2-3 and V is TRBV7-2; D not resolved. V was cut by 1 base and J by 1 base, with 6 bases left in between. The CDR3 is 14 residues long. CDR1 and CDR2 from the germline V gene are SGHTA and FQGNSA.

This clone was counted a few times. This rearrangement joins TRBV4-1 to TRBJ1-5; 9 nucleotides match TRBD1. Germline CDR1 MGHRA, CDR2 YSYEKL. The junction had 7 bases not matched to a gene; V was cut back by 4 bases and J by 6 bases. The CDR3 is 15 residues long. The CDR3 protein is CASSRTGTGSQPQHF. CDR3 bases: TGCGCCAGCAGCCGGACCGGGACAGGGAGTCAGCCCCAGCATTTT.

The chain recombines TRBV14 with TRBJ1-6, with D possibly TRBD1 on 6 matching bases. Germline assignment: CDR1 SGHDN and CDR2 FVKESK. This CDR3 contains 16 residues. V lost 4 bases and J 8 bases, leaving 18 bases between the germline ends. CDR3 sequence reads: CASSLGWAGVHSPLHF. The CDR3 bases are TGTGCCAGCAGCCTCGGCTGGGCAGGGGTACATTCACCCCTCCACTTT.

In the case of this clone: A far larger clone is off by one base, so a read error is likely. The genes are TRBV11-2 and TRBJ1-5; no clear D. Germline loops: CDR1 SGHAT, CDR2 FQNNGV. This CDR3 spans 14 amino acids. The CDR3 sequence: CANSSGSSNQPQHF. In DNA, the CDR3 is TGTGCCAACAGCTCCGGGAGTAGCAATCAGCCCCAGCATTTT.

This sequence joins TRBV5-1 and TRBJ2-1; D call uncertain. The CDR3 length is 13 residues. The germline CDR1 and CDR2 sequences are SGHRS and YFSETQ. V was clipped by 3 bases and J by 2 bases, with 6 bases between them. CDR3 in amino acids: CASSWRTYNEQFF. The CDR3 region has the DNA TGCGCCAGCAGCTGGAGAACCTACAATGAGCAGTTCTTC.

The DNA for the CDR3 is TGCGCCAGCAGCCAAGAACGTAGTAGCTGGTATCCCGGGGAGCTGTTTTTT. It translates to CASSQERSSWYPGELFF. This chain links TRBV4-3 with TRBJ2-2; D is undetermined. V shed 0 bases and J shed 6 bases, with 17 bases lying between them. This CDR3 has 17 amino acids. In germline, CDR1 is LGHNA, CDR2 YSLEER.

This clone occurred many times. The chain employs TRBV14 and TRBJ1-6; D is unclear. Germline-derived CDR1 and CDR2 are SGHDN and FVKESK. Trimming left V 4 bases short and J 6 bases short, with 4 bases between. CDR3 length: 12 amino acids. The CDR3 DNA follows: TGTGCCAGCAGCCCTGGTAATTCACCCCTCCACTTT. Translation gives CASSPGNSPLHF.

The CDR3 bases are TGTGCCAGCAGTGAAGATTTCTCTGGGGCCAACGTCCTGACTTTC. Residues: CASSEDFSGANVLTF. The chain employs TRBV2 and TRBJ2-6, with no clear D. Germline V lookup: CDR1 SNHLY, CDR2 FYNNEI. This CDR3 is 15 amino acids long. The V gene lost 1 base and the J gene lost 0 bases, with 4 bases spanning the gap.

The chain couples TRBV5-1 to TRBJ2-7; 13 bases are shared with TRBD2. The CDR3 has 13 amino acids. CDR1 SGHRS and CDR2 YFSETQ come from the germline V gene. V trimming: 4 bases; J trimming: 9 bases; junction bases outside the gene matches: 4. CDR3 nucleotide sequence: TGCGCCAGCAGCCCAGGGACTAGCGGGGTGCAGTACTTC. It translates to CASSPGTSGVQYF.

V is TRBV5-1 and J is TRBJ2-6; 7 bases fit TRBD1. There are 16 residues in the CDR3. CDR1 and CDR2 from the germline V gene are SGHRS and YFSETQ. V was clipped by 3 bases and J by 2 bases; unmatched bases: 5. This chain's CDR3 is CASSSRQGTGANVLTF. Written as DNA, the CDR3 is TGCGCCAGCAGCTCCCGACAGGGTACTGGGGCCAACGTCCTGACTTTC.

V usage is TRBV14 and J usage is TRBJ2-2, with 7 bases matching TRBD1. Losses at the gene ends were 3 bases for V and 3 bases for J; bases not matched to a gene: 7. Germline CDR1 reads SGHDN; CDR2 reads FVKESK. The CDR3 has 16 amino acids. The CDR3 DNA follows: TGTGCCAGCAGCCAGGGCCAGGGGGTCTACACCGGGGAGCTGTTTTTT. Translation gives CASSQGQGVYTGELFF.

The chain recombines TRBV28 with TRBJ2-5; TRBD2 aligns across 11 bases. This CDR3 contains 15 residues. The V and J ends lost 6 bases and 0 bases, in that order; junction bases with no gene match: 3. Germline V gene lookup returns CDR1 MDHEN and CDR2 SYDVKM. CDR3 sequence reads: CASSSSGGHQETQYF. The CDR3 coding sequence is TGTGCCAGCAGCTCTAGCGGGGGGCACCAAGAGACCCAGTACTTC. Drawing the rest from reference TRBV28 and TRBJ2-5, the complete variable domain is DVKVTQSSRYLVKRTGEKVFLECVQDMDHENMFWYRQDPGLGLRLIYFSYDVKMKEKGDIPEGYSVSREKKERFSLILESASTNQTSMYLCASSSSGGHQETQYFGPGTRLLVL.

Concerning this clone: Other DNA sequences within the sample encode an identical CDR3. This rearrangement joins TRBV5-1 to TRBJ2-1, with D uncertain. Trimming stripped 0 bases from V and 1 base from J, with 2 bases between. This CDR3 comprises 13 residues. Germline assignment: CDR1 SGHRS and CDR2 YFSETQ. The CDR3 region is CASSLDSYNEQFF. In DNA, the CDR3 is TGCGCCAGCAGCTTGGATTCCTACAATGAGCAGTTCTTC.

Details on this clone: The same CDR3 can be traced to other DNA sequences in this sample. The chain links TRBV5-1 to TRBJ2-1; 11 nucleotides agree with TRBD1. The V and J ends lost 3 bases and 6 bases, in that order; junction bases with no gene match: 5. This CDR3 spans 15 amino acids. CDR1 and CDR2 (germline): SGHRS, YFSETQ. CDR3 in DNA: TGCGCCAGCAGCTCCGGACAGGGGGCATCCAATGAGCAGTTCTTC. It encodes CASSSGQGASNEQFF. The whole variable domain, remainder taken from reference TRBV5-1 and TRBJ2-1, is KAGVTQTPRYLIKTRGQQVTLSCSPISGHRSVSWYQQTPGQGLQFLFEYFSETQRNKGNFPGRFSGRQFSNSRSEMNVSTLELGDSALYLCASSSGQGASNEQFFGPGTRLTVL.

The chain employs TRBV6-5 and TRBJ1-2; 12 positions agree with TRBD1. The V and J ends lost 4 bases and 7 bases, in that order; junction bases with no gene match: 4. CDR1 MNHEY and CDR2 SVGAGI come from the germline V gene. The CDR3 has 14 residues. The CDR3 loop is CASSSVGQGAGYTF. CDR3 in DNA: TGTGCCAGCAGTTCCGTGGGACAGGGGGCTGGCTACACCTTC.

This clone was seen only a few times. The V gene is TRBV15, the J gene TRBJ2-3, with TRBD2 matching over 10 bases. Looked up from germline, CDR1 is LNHNV and CDR2 is YYDKDF (reference sequence). The junction had 2 bases not matched to a gene; V was cut back by 2 bases and J by 0 bases. The CDR3 runs 16 residues. CDR3 amino acids: CATSRTSGVSTDTQYF. DNA of the CDR3: TGTGCCACCAGCAGAACTAGCGGGGTAAGCACAGATACGCAGTATTTT.